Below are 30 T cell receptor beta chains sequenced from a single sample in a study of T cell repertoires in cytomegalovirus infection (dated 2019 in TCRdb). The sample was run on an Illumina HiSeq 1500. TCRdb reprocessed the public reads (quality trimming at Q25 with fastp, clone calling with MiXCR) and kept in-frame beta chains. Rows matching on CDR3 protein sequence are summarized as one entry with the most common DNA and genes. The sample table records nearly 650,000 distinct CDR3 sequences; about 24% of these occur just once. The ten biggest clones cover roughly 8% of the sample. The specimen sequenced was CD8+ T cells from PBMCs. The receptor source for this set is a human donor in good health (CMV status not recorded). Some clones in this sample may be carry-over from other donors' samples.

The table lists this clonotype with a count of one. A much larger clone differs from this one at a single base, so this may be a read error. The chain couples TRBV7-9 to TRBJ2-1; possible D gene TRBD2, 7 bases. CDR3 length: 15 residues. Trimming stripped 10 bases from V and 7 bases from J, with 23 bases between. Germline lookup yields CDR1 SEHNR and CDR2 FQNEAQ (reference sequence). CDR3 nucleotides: TGTGCCACAATCCCGTGGGGGGGCTCTAGGAATGAGCAGTTCTTC. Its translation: CATIPWGGSRNEQFF.

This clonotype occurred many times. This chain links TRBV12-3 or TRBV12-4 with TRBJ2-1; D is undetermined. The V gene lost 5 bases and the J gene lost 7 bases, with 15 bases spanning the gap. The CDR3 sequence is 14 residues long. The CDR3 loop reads CASSQAPRINEQFF. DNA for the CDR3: TGTGCCAGCAGTCAAGCCCCGAGGATTAATGAGCAGTTCTTC.

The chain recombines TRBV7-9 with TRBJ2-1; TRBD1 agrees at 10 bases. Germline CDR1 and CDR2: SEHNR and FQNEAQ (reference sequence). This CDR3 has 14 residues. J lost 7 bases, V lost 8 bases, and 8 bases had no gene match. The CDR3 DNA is TGTGCCAGCCGCCGGGACAGGGGCGTTAATGAGCAGTTCTTC. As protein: CASRRDRGVNEQFF.

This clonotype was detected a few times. The CDR3 region is CASSPGGGLLETQYF. CDR3 nucleotide sequence: TGTGCCAGCAGCCCCGGCGGGGGCCTCCTAGAGACCCAGTACTTC. The rearrangement links TRBV7-6 to TRBJ2-5, with D possibly TRBD2 on 7 matching bases. The CDR3 spans 15 residues. Germline assignment: CDR1 SGHVS and CDR2 FNYEAQ. V lost 5 bases to trimming and J lost 4 bases, with 17 bases between them.

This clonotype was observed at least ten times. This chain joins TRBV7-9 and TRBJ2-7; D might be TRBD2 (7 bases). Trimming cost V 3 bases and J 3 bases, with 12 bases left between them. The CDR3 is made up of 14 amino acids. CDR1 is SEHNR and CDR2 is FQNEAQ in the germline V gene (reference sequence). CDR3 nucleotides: TGTGCCAGCAGCTTTGGCGGGGGCGACTACGAGCAGTACTTC. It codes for CASSFGGGDYEQYF.

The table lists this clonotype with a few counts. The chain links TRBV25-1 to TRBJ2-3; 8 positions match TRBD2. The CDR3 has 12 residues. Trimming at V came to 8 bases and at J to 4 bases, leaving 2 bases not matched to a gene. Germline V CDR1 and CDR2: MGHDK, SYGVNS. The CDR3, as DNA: TGTGCCAGCTTAGCGGGGCCAGATACGCAGTATTTT. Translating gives CASLAGPDTQYF.

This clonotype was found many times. The CDR3 spells CASRRSTDTQYF. The CDR3 nucleotides are TGTGCCAGCAGACGTTCAACAGATACGCAGTATTTT. The chain uses TRBV7-9 and TRBJ2-3; D unclear. The CDR3 sequence is 12 residues long. The germline V gene encodes CDR1 SEHNR and CDR2 FQNEAQ (reference sequence). V was clipped by 6 bases and J by 3 bases, with 7 bases between them. The entire variable domain, with the rest obtained from reference TRBV7-9 and TRBJ2-3, is as follows: DTGVSQNPRHKITKRGQNVTFRCDPISEHNRLYWYRQTLGQGPEFLTYFQNEAQLEKSRLLSDRFSAERPKGSFSTLEIQRTEQGDSAMYLCASRRSTDTQYFGPGTRLTVL.

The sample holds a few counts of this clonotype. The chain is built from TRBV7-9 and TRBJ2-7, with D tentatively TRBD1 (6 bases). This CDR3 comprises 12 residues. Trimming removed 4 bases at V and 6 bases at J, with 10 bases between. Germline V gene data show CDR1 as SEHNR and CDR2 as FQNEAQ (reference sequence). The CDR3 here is CASSWTAIEQYF. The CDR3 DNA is TGTGCCAGCAGCTGGACAGCAATCGAGCAGTACTTC.

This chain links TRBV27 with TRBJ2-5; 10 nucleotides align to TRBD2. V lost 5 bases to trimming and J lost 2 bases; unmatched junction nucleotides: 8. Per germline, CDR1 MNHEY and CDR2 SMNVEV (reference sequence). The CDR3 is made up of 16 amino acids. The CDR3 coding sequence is TGTGCCAGCAGTCCCCTTGTAGCGGGGGGACAAGAGACCCAGTACTTC. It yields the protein CASSPLVAGGQETQYF.

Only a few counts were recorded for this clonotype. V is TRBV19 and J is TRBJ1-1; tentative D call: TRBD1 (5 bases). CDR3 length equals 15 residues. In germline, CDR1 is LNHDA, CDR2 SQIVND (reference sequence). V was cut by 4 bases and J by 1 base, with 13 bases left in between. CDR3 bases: TGTGCCAGTAGTACCTGGGGGGACGGGAACACTGAAGCTTTCTTT. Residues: CASSTWGDGNTEAFF.

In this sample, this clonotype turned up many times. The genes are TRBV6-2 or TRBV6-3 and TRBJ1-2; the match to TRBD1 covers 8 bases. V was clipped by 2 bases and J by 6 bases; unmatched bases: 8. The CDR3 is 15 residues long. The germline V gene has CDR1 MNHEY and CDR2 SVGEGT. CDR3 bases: TGTGCCAGCAGTTACGCCACAGGGGGAGGCGATGGCTACACCTTC. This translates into CASSYATGGGDGYTF.

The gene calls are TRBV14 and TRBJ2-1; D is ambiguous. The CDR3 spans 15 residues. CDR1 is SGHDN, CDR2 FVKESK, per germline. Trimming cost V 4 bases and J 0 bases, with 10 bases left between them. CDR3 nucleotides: TGTGCCAGCAGCCCCGGGTGGGGCTCCTACAATGAGCAGTTCTTC. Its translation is CASSPGWGSYNEQFF.

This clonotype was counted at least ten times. This CDR3 reads CASITGDRGISGELFF. In DNA, the CDR3 is TGTGCCAGCATCACCGGGGACAGGGGGATAAGCGGGGAGCTGTTTTTT. V usage is TRBV7-8 and J usage is TRBJ2-2, with TRBD1 matching 11 bases. V lost 7 bases and J lost 7; bases outside the gene matches: 11. From germline, CDR1 is SGHVS and CDR2 FQNEAQ. This CDR3 is 16 amino acids long.

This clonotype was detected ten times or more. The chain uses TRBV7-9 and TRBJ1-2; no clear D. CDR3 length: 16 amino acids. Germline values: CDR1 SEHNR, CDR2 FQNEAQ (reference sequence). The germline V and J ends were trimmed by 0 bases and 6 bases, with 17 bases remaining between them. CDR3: CASSLAVRLPPDGYTF. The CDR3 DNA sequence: TGTGCCAGCAGCTTAGCGGTACGGCTACCCCCGGATGGCTACACCTTC.

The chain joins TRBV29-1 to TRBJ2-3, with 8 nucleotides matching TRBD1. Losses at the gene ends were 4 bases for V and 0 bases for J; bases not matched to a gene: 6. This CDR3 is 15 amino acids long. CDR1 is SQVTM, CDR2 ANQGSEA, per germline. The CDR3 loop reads CSVVGTGKSTDTQYF. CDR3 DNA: TGCAGCGTTGTGGGGACAGGAAAAAGCACAGATACGCAGTATTTT.

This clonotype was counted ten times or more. The CDR3: CASSPRSGGRTDTQYF. The CDR3 DNA reads TGTGCCAGCAGCCCCCGGTCAGGGGGCCGCACAGATACGCAGTATTTT. V gene TRBV7-9 combines with J gene TRBJ2-3; 8 bases agree with TRBD1. This CDR3 spans 16 amino acids. The germline CDR1 and CDR2 sequences are SEHNR and FQNEAQ (reference sequence). V trimming: 5 bases; J trimming: 1 base; junction bases outside the gene matches: 8.

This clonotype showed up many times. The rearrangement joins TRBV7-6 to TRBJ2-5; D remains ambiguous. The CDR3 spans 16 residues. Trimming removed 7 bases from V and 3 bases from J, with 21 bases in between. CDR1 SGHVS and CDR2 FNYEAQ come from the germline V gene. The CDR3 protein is CASTRLGLVSKETQYF. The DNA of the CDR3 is TGTGCCAGCACCCGGCTGGGCCTCGTATCTAAAGAGACCCAGTACTTC. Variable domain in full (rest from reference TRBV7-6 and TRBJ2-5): GAGVSQSPRYKVTKRGQDVALRCDPISGHVSLYWYRQALGQGPEFLTYFNYEAQQDKSGLPNDRFSAERPEGSISTLTIQRTEQRDSAMYRCASTRLGLVSKETQYFGPGTRLLVL.

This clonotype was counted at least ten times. CDR3 in DNA: TGTGCCAGCAGCTTATATGAGTGGGGCACTCCAACAGAGACCCAGTACTTC. As protein: CASSLYEWGTPTETQYF. The V gene is TRBV7-2, the J gene TRBJ2-5; the D gene is possibly TRBD1 (5 bases). V lost 2 bases and J lost 4, with 20 bases in between. Germline assignment: CDR1 SGHTA and CDR2 FQGNSA. The CDR3 has 17 residues.

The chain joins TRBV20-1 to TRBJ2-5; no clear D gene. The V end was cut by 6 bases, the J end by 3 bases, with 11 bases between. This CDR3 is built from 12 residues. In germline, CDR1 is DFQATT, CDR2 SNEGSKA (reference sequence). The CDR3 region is CSARGVKETQYF. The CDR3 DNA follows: TGCAGTGCCCGTGGAGTAAAAGAGACCCAGTACTTC.

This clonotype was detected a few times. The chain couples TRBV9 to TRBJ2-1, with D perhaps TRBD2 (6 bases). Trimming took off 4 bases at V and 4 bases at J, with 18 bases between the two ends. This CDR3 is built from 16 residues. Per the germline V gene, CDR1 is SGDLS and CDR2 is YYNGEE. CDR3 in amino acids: CASSPPGRGPYNEQFF. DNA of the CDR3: TGTGCCAGCAGCCCCCCGGGGCGGGGACCTTACAATGAGCAGTTCTTC.

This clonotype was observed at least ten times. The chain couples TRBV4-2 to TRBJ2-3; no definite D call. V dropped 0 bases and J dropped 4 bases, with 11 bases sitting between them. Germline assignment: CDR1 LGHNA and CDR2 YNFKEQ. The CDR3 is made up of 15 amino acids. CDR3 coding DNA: TGTGCCAGCAGCCAAGAAGGTTCTGCGGCAGATACGCAGTATTTT. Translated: CASSQEGSAADTQYF.

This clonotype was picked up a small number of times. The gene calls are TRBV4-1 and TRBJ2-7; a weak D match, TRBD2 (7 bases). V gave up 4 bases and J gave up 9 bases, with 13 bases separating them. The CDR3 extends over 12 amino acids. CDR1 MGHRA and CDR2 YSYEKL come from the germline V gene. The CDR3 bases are TGCGCCAGCAGCCCCGAGGGGGGGCGGCAGTACGTC. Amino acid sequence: CASSPEGGRQYV.

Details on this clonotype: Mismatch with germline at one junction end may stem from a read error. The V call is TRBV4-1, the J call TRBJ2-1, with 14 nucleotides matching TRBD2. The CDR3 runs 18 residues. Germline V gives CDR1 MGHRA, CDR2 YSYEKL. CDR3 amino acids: CANSQGSGLAGAFNEQFF. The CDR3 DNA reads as TGCGCCAACAGCCAAGGGTCGGGACTAGCGGGGGCATTCAATGAGCAGTTCTTC.

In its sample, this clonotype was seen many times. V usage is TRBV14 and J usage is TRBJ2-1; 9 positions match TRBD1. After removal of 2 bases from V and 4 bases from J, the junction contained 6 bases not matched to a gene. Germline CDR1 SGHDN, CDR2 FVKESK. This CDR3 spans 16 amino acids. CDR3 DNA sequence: TGTGCCAGCAGCCAACCCGGGACAGGGCGTTACAATGAGCAGTTCTTC. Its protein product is CASSQPGTGRYNEQFF.

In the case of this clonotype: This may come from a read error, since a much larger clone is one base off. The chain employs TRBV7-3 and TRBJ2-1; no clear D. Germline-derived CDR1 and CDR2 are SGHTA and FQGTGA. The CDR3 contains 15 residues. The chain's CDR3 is CANSLGRTSYNEQFF. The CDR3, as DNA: TGTGCCAACAGCTTAGGGCGGACGTCCTACAATGAGCAGTTCTTC.

The CDR3 DNA reads as TGTGCCAGCAGCTTGGACCCCAGGGATTGGGTGAACACTGAAGCTTTCTTT. Amino acids: CASSLDPRDWVNTEAFF. V and J are TRBV5-4 and TRBJ1-1, with a weak D call TRBD1 (5 bases). The CDR3 has 17 amino acids. V was trimmed by 0 bases and J by 0 bases, leaving 15 bases between them. Germline V CDR1 and CDR2: SGHNT, YYREEE (reference sequence).

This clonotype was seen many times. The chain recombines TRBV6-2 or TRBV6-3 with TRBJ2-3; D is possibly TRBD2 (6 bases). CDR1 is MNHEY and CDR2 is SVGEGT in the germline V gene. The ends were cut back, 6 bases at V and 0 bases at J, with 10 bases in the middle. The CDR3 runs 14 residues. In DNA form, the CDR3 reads TGTGCCAGCAGGCCCCGGGGGAGCACAGATACGCAGTATTTT. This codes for CASRPRGSTDTQYF.

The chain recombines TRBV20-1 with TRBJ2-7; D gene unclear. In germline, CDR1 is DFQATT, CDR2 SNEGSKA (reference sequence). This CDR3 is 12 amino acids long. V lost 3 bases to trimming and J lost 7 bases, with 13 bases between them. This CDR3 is CSARGDLGEQYF. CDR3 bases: TGCAGTGCTAGGGGCGACCTTGGGGAGCAGTACTTC.

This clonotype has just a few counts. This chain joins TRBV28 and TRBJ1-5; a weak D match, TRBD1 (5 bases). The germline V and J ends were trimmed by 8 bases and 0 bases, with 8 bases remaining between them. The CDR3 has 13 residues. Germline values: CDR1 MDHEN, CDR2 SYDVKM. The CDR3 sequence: CASGQPSNQPQHF. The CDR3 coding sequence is TGTGCCAGCGGACAACCTAGCAATCAGCCCCAGCATTTT.

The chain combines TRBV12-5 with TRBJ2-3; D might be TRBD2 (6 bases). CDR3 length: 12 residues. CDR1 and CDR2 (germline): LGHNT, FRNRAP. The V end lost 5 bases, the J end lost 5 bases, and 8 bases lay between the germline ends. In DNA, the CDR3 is TGTGCTAGTGGTCATAGCGGAGATACGCAGTATTTT. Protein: CASGHSGDTQYF.